A selection of T cell receptor beta chains follows, all from one sample in a study of memory CD4+ T cells and cytomegalovirus serostatus. Here immunoSEQ multiplex PCR was the method, and the copy in TCRdb shows in-frame clones only, minus some. The sample has about 82,000 clones, roughly 80% seen once; the top ten hold less than 0.9%. The sample was memory CD4+ T cells from blood. Receptors originate from an adult in good health and CMV-seronegative. CDR3s include the opening cysteine and the closing phenylalanine or tryptophan. Fields, in order: clone size, J gene, V gene, D gene, CDR3 DNA, CDR3 protein. A D gene is named only where the DNA matches it firmly. Clone size is stated in some rows and not others, as once, few, many or a class when expanded.

clone size: NA; J gene: TRBJ2-1; V gene: TRBV5-8; D gene: NA; CDR3 DNA: TGTGCCAGCAGCTTCTACAATGAGCAGTTCTTC; CDR3 protein: CASSFYNEQFF
clone size: NA; J gene: TRBJ2-2; V gene: TRBV5-1; D gene: NA; CDR3 DNA: TGCGCCAGCCAAGACAGCCCGGACACCGGGGAGCTGTTTTTT; CDR3 protein: CASQDSPDTGELFF
clone size: NA; J gene: TRBJ2-1; V gene: TRBV29-1; D gene: NA; CDR3 DNA: TGCAGCGTTGAGCACAGGCAAGCCTACAATGAGCAGTTCTTC; CDR3 protein: CSVEHRQAYNEQFF
clone size: NA; J gene: TRBJ1-2; V gene: TRBV30; D gene: NA; CDR3 DNA: TGTGCCTGGGGCCCTCTAGGTGGCTACACCTTC; CDR3 protein: CAWGPLGGYTF
clone size: NA; J gene: TRBJ1-5; V gene: TRBV2; D gene: NA; CDR3 DNA: TGTGCCAGCGGGGATTATAGCAATCAGCCCCAGCATTTT; CDR3 protein: CASGDYSNQPQHF
clone size: few; J gene: TRBJ1-1; V gene: TRBV20-1; D gene: NA; CDR3 DNA: TGCAGTGCTACCAACAGACAGGAAGCTTTCTTT; CDR3 protein: CSATNRQEAFF
clone size: few; J gene: TRBJ1-5; V gene: TRBV7-9; D gene: NA; CDR3 DNA: TGTGCCAGCACCGCTTCGAATAGCAATCAGCCCCAGCATTTT; CDR3 protein: CASTASNSNQPQHF
clone size: NA; J gene: TRBJ1-2; V gene: TRBV19; D gene: NA; CDR3 DNA: TGTGCCAGTAGTATAAGAGGTAGTCCGGGGGCCAACTATGGCTACACCTTC; CDR3 protein: CASSIRGSPGANYGYTF
clone size: once; J gene: TRBJ1-1; V gene: TRBV11-2; D gene: TRBD1; CDR3 DNA: TGTGCCAGCAGCTTAGCAGGGGGAAGGGGGGGTATGAACACTGAAGCTTTCTTT; CDR3 protein: CASSLAGGRGGMNTEAFF
clone size: NA; J gene: TRBJ2-5; V gene: TRBV11-1; D gene: NA; CDR3 DNA: TGTGCCAGCAGCTCAGAAAGCTTCAGGGGCAGGGAGACCCAGTACTTC; CDR3 protein: CASSSESFRGRETQYF
clone size: NA; J gene: TRBJ1-2; V gene: TRBV6-5; D gene: NA; CDR3 DNA: TGTGCCAGCAGGCTGACAGTTAACTATGGCTACACCTTC; CDR3 protein: CASRLTVNYGYTF
clone size: NA; J gene: TRBJ1-2; V gene: TRBV9; D gene: TRBD1; CDR3 DNA: TGTGCCAGCAGCGCAAAGGGGGACAGGGACTATGGCTACACCTTC; CDR3 protein: CASSAKGDRDYGYTF
clone size: NA; J gene: TRBJ2-7; V gene: TRBV13; D gene: NA; CDR3 DNA: TGTGCCACCTCCCGGGGGCCCTACGAGCAGTACTTC; CDR3 protein: CATSRGPYEQYF
clone size: few; J gene: TRBJ1-4; V gene: TRBV5-5; D gene: NA; CDR3 DNA: TGTGCCAGCAGCTCCATTGTGGGGGAAAAACTGTTTTTT; CDR3 protein: CASSSIVGEKLFF
clone size: NA; J gene: TRBJ2-3; V gene: TRBV29-1; D gene: NA; CDR3 DNA: TGCAGCGGTATATCCCGGGGGAGCACAGATACGCAGTATTTT; CDR3 protein: CSGISRGSTDTQYF
clone size: NA; J gene: TRBJ2-7; V gene: TRBV6-1; D gene: TRBD2; CDR3 DNA: TGTGCCAGCAGTACCGGGACTAGCGTGGAGCAGTACTTC; CDR3 protein: CASSTGTSVEQYF
clone size: NA; J gene: TRBJ1-2; V gene: TRBV6-5; D gene: NA; CDR3 DNA: TGTGCCAGCAGTTACTCGTCATTAGGGGGGTATGGCTACACCTTC; CDR3 protein: CASSYSSLGGYGYTF
clone size: NA; J gene: TRBJ1-5; V gene: TRBV10-3; D gene: NA; CDR3 DNA: TGTGCCACGAGCCGGGGGAGCAATCAGCCCCAGCATTTT; CDR3 protein: CATSRGSNQPQHF
clone size: NA; J gene: TRBJ2-5; V gene: TRBV5-6; D gene: NA; CDR3 DNA: TGTGCCAGCAGCCAAATAGTGCCCCAAGAGACCCAGTACTTC; CDR3 protein: CASSQIVPQETQYF
clone size: NA; J gene: TRBJ2-1; V gene: TRBV7-2; D gene: TRBD1; CDR3 DNA: TGTGCCAGCAGCTTATTTACAGGGGCGGTCAATGAGCAGTTCTTC; CDR3 protein: CASSLFTGAVNEQFF
clone size: NA; J gene: TRBJ1-2; V gene: TRBV19; D gene: TRBD1; CDR3 DNA: TGTGCCAGTAGTATCGGGACAGGGGGGACTGGCTACACCTTC; CDR3 protein: CASSIGTGGTGYTF
clone size: NA; J gene: TRBJ2-5; V gene: TRBV20-1; D gene: NA; CDR3 DNA: TGCAGTGCTATTGGGGAAGAGACCCAGTACTTC; CDR3 protein: CSAIGEETQYF
clone size: NA; J gene: TRBJ1-1; V gene: TRBV4-2; D gene: NA; CDR3 DNA: TGTGCCAGCAGCCAAGTTGGTGGACAGATTAACACTGAAGCTTTCTTT; CDR3 protein: CASSQVGGQINTEAFF
clone size: NA; J gene: TRBJ1-2; V gene: TRBV7-8; D gene: NA; CDR3 DNA: TGTGCCAGCAGTTCGGGACGGTCTTATGGCTACACCTTC; CDR3 protein: CASSSGRSYGYTF
clone size: NA; J gene: TRBJ1-2; V gene: TRBV7-2; D gene: TRBD1; CDR3 DNA: TGTGCCAGCAGCCGACAGGGGGCAAGCTATGGCTACACCTTC; CDR3 protein: CASSRQGASYGYTF
clone size: NA; J gene: TRBJ2-5; V gene: TRBV7-3; D gene: NA; CDR3 DNA: TGTGCCAGCAGCCCCGCAGGCAGGGCGGAGACCCAGTACTTC; CDR3 protein: CASSPAGRAETQYF
clone size: NA; J gene: TRBJ1-1; V gene: TRBV6-6; D gene: NA; CDR3 DNA: TGTGCCAGTGATAGCAACACTGAAGCTTTCTTT; CDR3 protein: CASDSNTEAFF
clone size: NA; J gene: TRBJ1-1; V gene: TRBV28; D gene: NA; CDR3 DNA: TGTGCCAGCAGTTTGCCTAGAAAGGACACTGAAGCTTTCTTT; CDR3 protein: CASSLPRKDTEAFF
clone size: NA; J gene: TRBJ2-3; V gene: TRBV5-1; D gene: TRBD2; CDR3 DNA: TGCGCCAGCAGCTTGGCCAGCGGGGGAGTAGATACGCAGTATTTT; CDR3 protein: CASSLASGGVDTQYF
clone size: once; J gene: TRBJ1-2; V gene: TRBV4-2; D gene: NA; CDR3 DNA: TGTGCCAGCAGCCAAGATCTTGCATATACTAACTATGGCTACACCTTC; CDR3 protein: CASSQDLAYTNYGYTF
clone size: once; J gene: TRBJ1-2; V gene: TRBV6-1; D gene: NA; CDR3 DNA: TGTGCCAGCAGCCGGGACCGCACTAACTATGGCTACACCTTC; CDR3 protein: CASSRDRTNYGYTF
clone size: NA; J gene: TRBJ2-5; V gene: TRBV11-2; D gene: TRBD2; CDR3 DNA: TGTGCCAGCAGCGTGAGCGGGGGGGAGGGGACCCAGTACTTC; CDR3 protein: CASSVSGGEGTQYF
clone size: NA; J gene: TRBJ2-5; V gene: TRBV10-2; D gene: TRBD2; CDR3 DNA: TGCGCCAGGACTAGCGGGGAGACCCAGTACTTC; CDR3 protein: CARTSGETQYF
clone size: once; J gene: TRBJ1-2; V gene: TRBV5-1; D gene: TRBD1; CDR3 DNA: TGCGCCAGCAGCAACTTGACAGGGGGCCTCCTTTTTAGCTACACCTTC; CDR3 protein: CASSNLTGGLLFSYTF
clone size: NA; J gene: TRBJ2-3; V gene: TRBV5-1; D gene: NA; CDR3 DNA: TGCGCCAGCAGCTGGAGGGCCCGGCCCTCCACAGATACGCAGTATTTT; CDR3 protein: CASSWRARPSTDTQYF
clone size: NA; J gene: TRBJ2-4; V gene: TRBV7-2; D gene: TRBD1; CDR3 DNA: TGTGCCAGCAGCTCTCGGACAGGGCTAAACATTCAGTACTTC; CDR3 protein: CASSSRTGLNIQYF
clone size: NA; J gene: TRBJ1-5; V gene: TRBV28; D gene: NA; CDR3 DNA: TGTGCCAGCAGTCTCTTTCGGTCATATAGCAATCAGCCCCAGCATTTT; CDR3 protein: CASSLFRSYSNQPQHF
clone size: NA; J gene: TRBJ2-7; V gene: TRBV6-1; D gene: NA; CDR3 DNA: TGTGCCAGCAGTGAAGCTCGGGGGGAGCAGTACTTC; CDR3 protein: CASSEARGEQYF
clone size: NA; J gene: TRBJ1-2; V gene: TRBV5-4; D gene: NA; CDR3 DNA: TGTGCCAGCTCTAGACAGACGGATGGGCGCTACACCTTC; CDR3 protein: CASSRQTDGRYTF
clone size: once; J gene: TRBJ1-3; V gene: TRBV27; D gene: NA; CDR3 DNA: TGTGCCAGCAGTTTATCCATTCCCCCCTCTGGAAACACCATATATTTT; CDR3 protein: CASSLSIPPSGNTIYF
clone size: NA; J gene: TRBJ2-3; V gene: TRBV15; D gene: TRBD1; CDR3 DNA: TGTGCCACCAGCAGAGCCTATCCCGGGACAGGGGGCGCAGTATCGGATACGCAGTATTTT; CDR3 protein: CATSRAYPGTGGAVSDTQYF
clone size: NA; J gene: TRBJ2-1; V gene: TRBV29-1; D gene: TRBD2; CDR3 DNA: TGCAGCGTTGAACTTAGCGGGGGGTATCGTAGTGAGCAGTTCTTC; CDR3 protein: CSVELSGGYRSEQFF
clone size: few; J gene: TRBJ1-2; V gene: TRBV18; D gene: TRBD1; CDR3 DNA: TGTGCCAGCTCACGACAGGGGGTCTATGGCTACACCTTC; CDR3 protein: CASSRQGVYGYTF